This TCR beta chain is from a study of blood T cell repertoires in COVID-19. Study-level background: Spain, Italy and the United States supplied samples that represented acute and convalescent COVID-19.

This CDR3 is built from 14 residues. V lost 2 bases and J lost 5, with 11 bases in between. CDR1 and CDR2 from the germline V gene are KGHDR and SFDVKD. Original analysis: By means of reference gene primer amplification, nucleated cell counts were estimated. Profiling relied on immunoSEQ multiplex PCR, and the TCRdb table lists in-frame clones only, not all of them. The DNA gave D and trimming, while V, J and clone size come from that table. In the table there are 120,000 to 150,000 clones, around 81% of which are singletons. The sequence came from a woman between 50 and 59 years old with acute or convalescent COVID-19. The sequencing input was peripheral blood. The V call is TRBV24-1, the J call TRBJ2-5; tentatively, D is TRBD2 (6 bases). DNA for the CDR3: TGTGCCACCAGTGATTCCCGGGAGACGGAGACCCAGTACTTC. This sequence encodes CATSDSRETETQYF.